This TCR beta chain appears in the sequencing data of a study of T cells in tumors after PD-1 blockade. The germline V and J ends were trimmed by 3 bases and 1 base, with 9 bases remaining between them. In germline, CDR1 is DFQATT, CDR2 SNEGSKA (reference sequence). The CDR3 spans 13 residues. Generated by immunoSEQ multiplex PCR, the TCRdb table keeps only in-frame clones and is missing some. Of under 40,000 clones listed, roughly four fifths are singletons. The sequence derives from a human donor with basal cell carcinoma. The chain combines TRBV20-1 with TRBJ2-5, with D hard to call. Sample: PBMCs, taken after anti-PD-1 treatment. The CDR3 spells CSASLNSQETQYF. The DNA of the CDR3 is TGCAGTGCTAGTCTGAATAGCCAAGAGACCCAGTACTTC.